The T cell receptor beta chain described here comes from a study of graft-versus-host responses after intestinal transplantation. With regard to this clone: Its antigen is still unknown.

The study, taken as a whole, reports: Detection of GvH clones occurred in recipient marrow, and some had their first appearance in ileum or blood.

Only in-frame clones appear in the TCRdb table, and some are missing; sequencing was by immunoSEQ multiplex PCR. Of roughly 19,000 clones in the sample, 95% are singletons; the top ten hold more than 0.6%. Trimming cost V 4 bases and J 10 bases, with 12 bases left between them. The germline V gene encodes CDR1 SGHNT and CDR2 YYREEE (reference sequence). The CDR3 extends over 12 amino acids. The source of this sequence is a human patient who received an intestinal transplant, so some T cells may come from the graft donor. This material consisted of PBMCs, taken 23 days after intestinal transplant. The chain recombines TRBV5-4 with TRBJ2-1, with D unclear. The CDR3 is CASSTNAVEQFF. The DNA of the CDR3 is TGTGCCAGCAGCACTAATGCGGTCGAGCAGTTCTTC. The variable domain in full, completed from reference TRBV5-4 and TRBJ2-1, reads ETGVTQSPTHLIKTRGQQVTLRCSSQSGHNTVSWYQQALGQGPQFIFQYYREEENGRGNFPPRFSGLQFPNYSSELNVNALELDDSALYLCASSTNAVEQFFGPGTRLTVL.